This TCR beta chain was identified during a study of blood T cell repertoires in COVID-19. Overall study: Researchers got acute and convalescent COVID-19 samples from the United States, Italy and Spain. PBMCs, B-cell-depleted T cells, or T cells were the source of the cDNA or gDNA that made up the material.

Seattle patients were enrolled during active infection and followed longitudinally. TCRdb keeps only in-frame clones here, not all; method: immunoSEQ multiplex PCR. The table includes some 140,000 clones, approximately 83% detected once. V dropped 5 bases and J dropped 8; count of bases not matched to a gene: 9. Germline CDR1 is LNHDA and CDR2 is SQIVND (reference sequence). The CDR3 is made up of 14 amino acids. Sequenced input: peripheral blood. The TCR comes from a woman aged 55-69 years with COVID-19, enrolled during active disease. The chain uses TRBV19 and TRBJ1-2; TRBD1 matches at 9 bases. The CDR3 bases are TGTGCCAGTAGTCCCGGGGACAGGGAGGACGGCTACACCTTC. Translated, it gives CASSPGDREDGYTF.